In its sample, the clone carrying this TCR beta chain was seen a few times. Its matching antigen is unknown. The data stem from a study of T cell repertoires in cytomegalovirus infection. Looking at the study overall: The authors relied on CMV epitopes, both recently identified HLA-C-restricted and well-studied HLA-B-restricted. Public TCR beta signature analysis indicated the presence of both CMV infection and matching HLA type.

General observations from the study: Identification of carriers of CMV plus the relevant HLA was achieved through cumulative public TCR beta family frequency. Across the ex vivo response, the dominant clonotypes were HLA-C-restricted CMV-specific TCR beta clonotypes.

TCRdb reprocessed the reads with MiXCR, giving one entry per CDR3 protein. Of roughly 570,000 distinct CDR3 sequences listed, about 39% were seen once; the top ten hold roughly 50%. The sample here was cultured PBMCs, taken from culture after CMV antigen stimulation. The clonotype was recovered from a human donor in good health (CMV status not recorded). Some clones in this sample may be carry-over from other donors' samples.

The CDR3: CASSLNQIFEAFF. For the CDR3, the DNA is TGTGCCAGCAGTTTAAATCAGATTTTTGAAGCTTTCTTT. The chain has TRBV12-3 or TRBV12-4 and TRBJ1-1; D unclear. This CDR3 is built from 13 residues. The germline V and J ends were trimmed by 2 bases and 7 bases, with 11 bases remaining between them.